The 30 T cell receptor beta chains in this list originate from one sample, sequenced in a study of vaccination and CD4 T cells after COVID-19. These receptors' targets are unknown. As to treatment: roughly 10-day PBMC culture with coronavirus spike peptide pools or control peptides (ViraFEST assay). The Oncomine TCR Beta short-read assay was applied to DNA of cultured CD4+ T cells. TCRdb fed the PCR reads into MiXCR, producing one record per CDR3 protein. The sample has about 27,000 distinct CDR3 sequences, under 75% seen once; the top ten hold less than 20%. The input for sequencing was CD4+ T cells from blood, cultured in vitro, taken after SARS-CoV-2 vaccination. These TCRs come from a human donor who received a COVID-19 vaccine.

CDR3 sequence (DNA): TGTGCCAGCAGTTACCGGACTCTTGGCGGCACTGAAGCTTTCTTT. It encodes CASSYRTLGGTEAFF. The chain links TRBV6-5 to TRBJ1-1; no clear D gene. CDR1 MNHEY and CDR2 SVGAGI come from the germline V gene. This CDR3 comprises 15 residues. Trimming cost V 2 bases and J 4 bases, with 14 bases left between them.

This chain joins TRBV21-1 and TRBJ1-1. TRBV21-1 is labeled a pseudogene. The CDR3 contains 16 residues. The CDR3 reads CASSVTGGGGYTEAFF. The CDR3 DNA reads TGTGCCAGCAGCGTCACCGGAGGGGGAGGGTACACTGAAGCTTTCTTT.

There are a few counts of this clonotype. CDR3 in DNA: TGTGCCAGCAGCCGGGGGACTAGCGGGCCCTACGAGCAGTACTTC. Amino acids: CASSRGTSGPYEQYF. The rearrangement uses TRBV5-4 and TRBJ2-7; 12 bases are a match to TRBD2. The germline CDR1 and CDR2 sequences are SGHNT and YYREEE (reference sequence). The V segment lost 4 bases and the J segment 2 bases; nucleotides outside the gene matches: 4. This CDR3 comprises 15 residues. The variable domain in full, with the rest retrieved from reference TRBV5-4 and TRBJ2-7, is ETGVTQSPTHLIKTRGQQVTLRCSSQSGHNTVSWYQQALGQGPQFIFQYYREEENGRGNFPPRFSGLQFPNYSSELNVNALELDDSALYLCASSRGTSGPYEQYFGPGTRLTVT.

The rearrangement uses TRBV18 and TRBJ1-6; D unresolved. Germline CDR1 and CDR2: KGHSH and LQKENI. V lost 6 bases and J 0 bases, leaving 6 bases between the germline ends. This CDR3 contains 14 residues. This chain's CDR3 is CASSPSSYNSPLHF. The DNA for the CDR3 is TGTGCCAGCTCGCCGAGCTCCTATAATTCACCCCTCCACTTT. Supplemented by reference TRBV18 and TRBJ1-6, the full variable domain reads NAGVMQNPRHLVRRRGQEARLRCSPMKGHSHVYWYRQLPEEGLKFMVYLQKENIIDESGMPKERFSAEFPKEGPSILRIQQVVRGDSAAYFCASSPSSYNSPLHFGNGTRLTVT.

The chain carries TRBV15 and TRBJ2-4; TRBD1 agrees at 11 bases. The length of the CDR3 is 18 residues. Losses at the gene ends were 0 bases for V and 7 bases for J; bases not matched to a gene: 11. Germline CDR1 reads LNHNV; CDR2 reads YYDKDF (reference sequence). CDR3 coding DNA: TGTGCCACCAGCAGAGAACCTGGGACAGGGGGGTCGGTTAACATTCAGTACTTC. This encodes CATSREPGTGGSVNIQYF.

The chain employs TRBV7-2 and TRBJ1-1; D call uncertain. Germline V lookup: CDR1 SGHTA, CDR2 FQGNSA. The CDR3 totals 14 residues. The V and J ends lost 4 bases and 0 bases respectively, with 9 bases between them. The CDR3 spells CASSSGIVNTEAFF. The CDR3 nucleotides read TGTGCCAGCAGCTCGGGGATCGTGAACACTGAAGCTTTCTTT.

The V call is TRBV12-3 or TRBV12-4, the J call TRBJ2-5; TRBD1 matches at 9 bases. CDR3 length: 16 residues. With 3 bases clipped from V and 4 bases from J, the junction kept 9 bases outside the gene matches. The DNA for the CDR3 is TGTGCCAGCAGTTTGGCCAGGGACAGGGCGGCAGAGACCCAGTACTTC. This gives the protein CASSLARDRAAETQYF.

The genes are TRBV11-2 and TRBJ2-5; TRBD2 is a possible D gene (5 bases). V was trimmed by 0 bases and J by 7 bases, leaving 9 bases between them. There are 13 residues in the CDR3. Germline loops: CDR1 SGHAT, CDR2 FQNNGV. This CDR3 is CASSLDSRGTQYF. DNA of the CDR3: TGTGCCAGCAGCTTAGATTCACGGGGGACCCAGTACTTC.

This clonotype turned up a few times. The V call is TRBV19, the J call TRBJ2-3, with 7 bases matching TRBD2. From germline, CDR1 is LNHDA and CDR2 SQIVND (reference sequence). V dropped 10 bases and J dropped 0; count of bases not matched to a gene: 10. This CDR3 spans 15 amino acids. Here the CDR3 DNA reads TGTGCCACCTCCCCAAGCGGGGCTAGCACAGATACGCAGTATTTT. Its translation is CATSPSGASTDTQYF. Based on the CDR3 plus reference TRBV19 and TRBJ2-3, the full variable domain is DGGITQSPKYLFRKEGQNVTLSCEQNLNHDAMYWYRQDPGQGLRLIYYSQIVNDFQKGDIAEGYSVSREKKESFPLTVTSAQKNPTAFYLCATSPSGASTDTQYFGPGTRLTVL.

There are a few counts of this clonotype. The chain carries TRBV21-1 and TRBJ1-1; TRBD1 is the table's D call and was not checked against the DNA. TRBV21-1 is annotated as a pseudogene. The CDR3 spans 21 residues. The CDR3 DNA reads as TGTGCCAGCATTCGCCCGGGTAGGAGGCCGGCCAGGGCGGTAGGGAACACTGAAGCTTTCTTT. Translation: CASIRPGRRPARAVGNTEAFF.

This clonotype was seen a single time. At one boundary the junction diverges from the germline segment, which might be a read error. This chain links TRBV14 with TRBJ2-2; 7 positions match TRBD2. The V gene's germline CDR1 is SGHDN and CDR2 FVKESK. CDR3 size: 16 residues. CDR3: CATSPLSGVGTGGLFF. In nucleotides, the CDR3 is TGTGCCACCAGCCCTTTAAGCGGGGTAGGGACCGGGGGGCTGTTTTTT.

This clonotype was counted a few times. This sequence joins TRBV6-5 and TRBJ2-1; the D gene is possibly TRBD2 (7 bases). Germline V gene data show CDR1 as MNHEY and CDR2 as SVGAGI. The CDR3 is 17 amino acids. Trimming removed 4 bases at V and 2 bases at J, with 18 bases between. The CDR3 coding sequence is TGTGCCAGCAGTTCGAAGGGGCGGGGGCAAACCTACAATGAGCAGTTCTTC. This translates into CASSSKGRGQTYNEQFF.

The chain couples TRBV27 to TRBJ1-5, with D perhaps matching TRBD1 (5 bases). The CDR3 length is 15 residues. The germline CDR1 and CDR2 sequences are MNHEY and SMNVEV (reference sequence). Trimming removed 3 bases at V and 0 bases at J, with 9 bases between. CDR3 nucleotides: TGTGCCAGCAGTTTTCAGGGTATTAGCAATCAGCCCCAGCATTTT. Translation gives CASSFQGISNQPQHF.

The chain couples TRBV7-9 to TRBJ1-5; TRBD1 agrees at 9 bases. The CDR3 sequence is 19 residues long. Per germline, CDR1 SEHNR and CDR2 FQNEAQ (reference sequence). The V gene end was trimmed by 6 bases and the J gene end by 0 bases; junction bases not matched to a gene: 15. Here the CDR3 DNA reads TGTGCCAGCAGAGCCGGGACAGGGCCACCCACGATTAGCAATCAGCCCCAGCATTTT. Translation: CASRAGTGPPTISNQPQHF.

The V gene is TRBV5-1, the J gene TRBJ1-4; D unclear. In germline, CDR1 is SGHRS, CDR2 YFSETQ. CDR3 size: 15 residues. Trimming took off 0 bases at V and 5 bases at J, with 11 bases between the two ends. CDR3 loop: CASSLVGPDNEKLFF. The CDR3 nucleotides are TGCGCCAGCAGCTTGGTAGGGCCAGACAATGAAAAACTGTTTTTT. The full variable domain, with the rest looked up from reference TRBV5-1 and TRBJ1-4, is KAGVTQTPRYLIKTRGQQVTLSCSPISGHRSVSWYQQTPGQGLQFLFEYFSETQRNKGNFPGRFSGRQFSNSRSEMNVSTLELGDSALYLCASSLVGPDNEKLFFGSGTQLSVL.

This clonotype has just one count. At one end the junction does not follow the germline gene, possibly because of a read error. The genes are TRBV30 and TRBJ1-1; 7 positions match TRBD1. CDR1 is GTSNPN and CDR2 is SVGIG in the germline V gene (reference sequence). The CDR3 is made up of 13 amino acids. CDR3 in amino acids: CARRGLRGAEAFF. CDR3 in DNA: TGTGCCAGGAGGGGGCTAAGGGGCGCTGAAGCTTTCTTT.

The chain carries TRBV20-1 and TRBJ1-5, with 8 bases fitting TRBD1. Germline V CDR1 and CDR2: DFQATT, SNEGSKA (reference sequence). The junction had 8 bases not matched to a gene; V was cut back by 0 bases and J by 7 bases. This CDR3 contains 15 residues. The CDR3 bases are TGCAGTGCTAGAGATCCGGACAGGGACGGGCAGCCCCAGCATTTT. It encodes CSARDPDRDGQPQHF.

This chain joins TRBV7-8 and TRBJ1-1; TRBD1 might be the D (5 bases). CDR1 and CDR2 from the germline V gene are SGHVS and FQNEAQ. The length of the CDR3 is 13 residues. V was trimmed by 4 bases and J by 8 bases, leaving 14 bases between them. The CDR3 DNA follows: TGTGCCAGCAGCTCCAGGCAGGGACTCGAAGCTTTCTTT. Translating gives CASSSRQGLEAFF. Drawing the rest from reference TRBV7-8 and TRBJ1-1, the complete variable domain is GAGVSQSPRYKVAKRGQDVALRCDPISGHVSLFWYQQALGQGPEFLTYFQNEAQLDKSGLPSDRFFAERPEGSVSTLKIQRTQQEDSAVYLCASSSRQGLEAFFGQGTRLTVV.

The V and J genes are TRBV5-4 and TRBJ1-2; D perhaps matches TRBD1 (5 bases). This CDR3 has 13 amino acids. Germline-derived CDR1 and CDR2 are SGHNT and YYREEE (reference sequence). V lost 0 bases and J lost 7, with 10 bases in between. As DNA, the CDR3 is TGTGCCAGCAGCTTGGGACCGGGGGGTGGCTACACCTTC. Protein: CASSLGPGGGYTF.

This clonotype was seen just once. This chain joins TRBV20-1 and TRBJ1-1; D ambiguous. Germline-derived CDR1 and CDR2 are DFQATT and SNEGSKA (reference sequence). Trimming took 3 bases from V and 5 from J, leaving 10 bases between them. This CDR3 is built from 12 residues. CDR3 region: CSASQVGTEAFF. CDR3 bases: TGCAGTGCTAGTCAGGTGGGGACTGAAGCTTTCTTT.

The chain couples TRBV25-1 to TRBJ2-5, with TRBD2 matching over 12 bases. Germline V gives CDR1 MGHDK, CDR2 SYGVNS. This CDR3 has 16 residues. The V and J ends lost 5 bases and 2 bases, in that order; junction bases with no gene match: 6. The CDR3 here is CASSPSSGGGQETQYF. The CDR3, as DNA: TGTGCCAGCAGTCCCTCTAGCGGGGGGGGTCAAGAGACCCAGTACTTC.

The genes are TRBV2 and TRBJ1-5; D unclear. The germline V gene encodes CDR1 SNHLY and CDR2 FYNNEI. V lost 6 bases, J lost 2 bases, and 11 bases lay in between. The CDR3 has 14 residues. The chain's CDR3 is CASRRRLGNQPQHF. CDR3 coding DNA: TGTGCCAGCAGGCGCAGACTGGGCAATCAGCCCCAGCATTTT.

The V gene is TRBV19, the J gene TRBJ1-5; TRBD1 matches 7 bases. This CDR3 spans 16 amino acids. CDR1 and CDR2 (germline): LNHDA, SQIVND (reference sequence). Trimming took 3 bases from V and 6 from J; bases not matched to a gene: 11. In DNA form, the CDR3 reads TGTGCCAGTAGTATCGAGGGCAGGGGGTTCGGTCAGCCCCAGCATTTT. It is translated as CASSIEGRGFGQPQHF.

This clonotype showed up just once. The V call is TRBV10-3, the J call TRBJ1-5, with D unresolved. V dropped 0 bases and J dropped 7 bases, with 13 bases sitting between them. This CDR3 region has 15 residues. Germline CDR1 reads ENHRY; CDR2 reads SYGVKD. The CDR3 reads CAISESDGLGQPQHF. CDR3 DNA: TGTGCCATCAGTGAGTCGGACGGATTGGGGCAGCCCCAGCATTTT.

The V gene is TRBV7-9, the J gene TRBJ1-5; unclear D gene. Per the germline V gene, CDR1 is SEHNR and CDR2 is FQNEAQ (reference sequence). The length of the CDR3 is 16 residues. V dropped 1 base and J dropped 2 bases, with 12 bases sitting between them. CDR3 bases: TGTGCCAGCAGCTTAGGACCTTTGGGTCGCAATCAGCCCCAGCATTTT. Protein: CASSLGPLGRNQPQHF.

This chain's CDR3 is CSAPMGRRNTIYF. In nucleotides, the CDR3 is TGCAGTGCTCCTATGGGACGGCGAAACACCATATATTTT. The chain links TRBV20-1 to TRBJ1-3, with D possibly being TRBD1 (5 bases). The V end was cut by 5 bases, the J end by 5 bases, with 13 bases between. This CDR3 region has 13 residues. The germline V gene has CDR1 DFQATT and CDR2 SNEGSKA (reference sequence).

The chain is built from TRBV29-1 and TRBJ1-2; perhaps TRBD1 as D (6 bases). The CDR3 totals 12 residues. V was pared by 3 bases and J by 1 base, with 6 bases between. CDR1 SQVTM and CDR2 ANQGSEA come from the germline V gene. The CDR3 loop is CSVDRGNYGYTF. In DNA, the CDR3 is TGCAGCGTTGACAGGGGTAACTATGGCTACACCTTC.

The chain joins TRBV6-5 to TRBJ2-1; D might be TRBD1 or TRBD2, each matching 5 bases. The length of the CDR3 is 14 residues. Germline-derived CDR1 and CDR2 are MNHEY and SVGAGI. The V gene lost 0 bases and the J gene lost 5 bases, with 8 bases spanning the gap. Written as DNA, the CDR3 is TGTGCCAGCAGTTACTCTGGGGGAAACAATGAGCAGTTCTTC. It specifies CASSYSGGNNEQFF.

This clonotype occurred a few times. V is TRBV27 and J is TRBJ2-7; D is possibly TRBD1 (6 bases). In germline, CDR1 is MNHEY, CDR2 SMNVEV (reference sequence). Trimming took 7 bases from V and 2 from J, leaving 36 bases between them. There are 21 residues in the CDR3. The CDR3 DNA sequence: TGTGCCAGCACCTTTTATTGGGGGCCGAGACAGAGAGGCCCTAGGCCCTACGAGCAGTACTTC. It encodes CASTFYWGPRQRGPRPYEQYF.

The rearrangement uses TRBV20-1 and TRBJ2-3; D is ambiguous. Per the germline V gene, CDR1 is DFQATT and CDR2 is SNEGSKA (reference sequence). This CDR3 region has 14 residues. V gave up 6 bases and J gave up 4 bases, with 17 bases separating them. Here the CDR3 DNA reads TGCAGTGCCAGCCTGCCGGCCGGCGCAGATACGCAGTATTTT. Its translation: CSASLPAGADTQYF.